This T cell receptor (beta chain) is from a study of cytomegalovirus exposure and HLA in healthy donors. Primers included in the PCR were 60 Vbeta and 13 Jbeta primers. As handled by the study authors: About 11 million shared chains were among the about 80 million unique TCR beta chains that a later analysis counted. Clones were read by immunoSEQ multiplex PCR, and TCRdb kept only the in-frame ones, dropping some. That table gives V, J and clone size, and the DNA gave D and trimming. The sample includes under 250,000 clones, about 78% of them seen just once. The CDR3 runs 15 residues. Germline CDR1 SGHVS, CDR2 FNYEAQ. The V segment lost 1 base and the J segment 4 bases; nucleotides outside the gene matches: 7.

This sequence was found in a male donor in good health and CMV-seronegative. Sequenced: PBMCs. V usage is TRBV7-6 and J usage is TRBJ2-7; 7 bases align to TRBD2. The CDR3 loop is CASSLVVGGFYEQYF. DNA of the CDR3: TGTGCCAGCAGCTTAGTTGTGGGGGGGTTTTACGAGCAGTACTTC.